These T cell receptor beta chains were read from a single sample in a study of cytotoxic CD8 clonotypes in ibrutinib-treated CLL. Only in-frame clones appear in the TCRdb table, and some are missing; sequencing was by immunoSEQ multiplex PCR. This sample has fewer than 400,000 clones; 67% occur once, and the top ten carry roughly 6.3%. Specimen: PBMCs, collected after 36 months of ibrutinib treatment. The receptor set was obtained from a human donor with chronic lymphocytic leukemia. CDR3s include the opening cysteine and the closing phenylalanine or tryptophan. The D gene is left open where the match is weak. Clone size is given for some rows only: seen once, a few or many times, or a class if the clone is expanded.

j_call v_call d_call clone_size cdr3_aa cdr3_nt
TRBJ2-3 TRBV4-1 NA NA CASSQGGLGTDTQYF TGCGCCAGCAGCCAGGGGGGACTTGGTACAGATACGCAGTATTTT
TRBJ2-3 TRBV29-1 NA NA CSVAPLRGNTDTQYF TGCAGCGTTGCCCCCCTGAGAGGAAACACAGATACGCAGTATTTT
TRBJ1-5 TRBV9 TRBD1 NA CASSAGTGPNQPQHF TGTGCCAGCAGCGCCGGGACAGGGCCCAATCAGCCCCAGCATTTT
TRBJ1-2 TRBV5-6 TRBD1 NA CASSLGQGAFGYTF TGTGCCAGCAGCTTGGGCCAGGGGGCTTTTGGCTACACCTTC
TRBJ2-1 TRBV27 TRBD2 few CASMRTSGFYNEQFF TGTGCCAGCATGAGGACTAGCGGGTTCTACAATGAGCAGTTCTTC
TRBJ2-1 TRBV6-6 TRBD2 NA CASSYDGLAVYNEQFF TGTGCCAGCAGTTACGACGGACTAGCGGTTTACAATGAGCAGTTCTTC
TRBJ2-7 TRBV7-2 NA NA CASSLHPYEQYF TGTGCCAGCAGTTTGCACCCCTACGAGCAGTACTTC
TRBJ2-7 TRBV15 TRBD2 NA CATSRVRLAGMSYEQYF TGTGCCACCAGCAGAGTTCGACTAGCGGGAATGTCCTACGAGCAGTACTTC
TRBJ1-3 TRBV28 TRBD1 NA CASSRGQGRNTIYF TGTGCCAGCAGCCGAGGACAGGGGCGAAACACCATATATTTT
TRBJ2-1 TRBV7-9 TRBD2 NA CASSLSSGHYNEQFF TGTGCCAGCAGCTTATCTAGCGGGCATTACAATGAGCAGTTCTTC
TRBJ2-7 TRBV14 TRBD2 NA CASSRRTRAYEQYF TGTGCCAGCAGCCGTCGGACTAGGGCCTACGAGCAGTACTTC
TRBJ2-6 TRBV18 NA NA CASSRDDGSGANVLTF TGTGCCAGCTCACGCGACGACGGCTCTGGGGCCAACGTCCTGACTTTC
TRBJ1-5 TRBV25-1 NA NA CASSDRLNQPQHF TGTGCCAGCAGTGACAGGTTAAATCAGCCCCAGCATTTT
TRBJ1-4 TRBV15 TRBD1 few CATSRPGQGYEKLFF TGTGCCACCAGCAGACCGGGACAGGGTTATGAAAAACTGTTTTTT
TRBJ2-7 TRBV29-1 TRBD1 NA CSVRQGGYEQYF TGCAGCGTTCGACAGGGCGGCTACGAGCAGTACTTC
TRBJ2-5 TRBV9 NA NA CASSVVAAGQETQYF TGTGCCAGCAGCGTAGTTGCGGCGGGCCAAGAGACCCAGTACTTC
TRBJ2-7 TRBV10-1 NA NA CASSEGFPAEQYF TGCGCCAGCAGTGAGGGCTTTCCGGCCGAGCAGTACTTC
TRBJ2-7 TRBV9 NA NA CASSAGLPRSYEQYF TGTGCCAGCAGCGCAGGACTCCCTCGCTCCTACGAGCAGTACTTC
TRBJ1-2 TRBV27 NA NA CASSFRRSLGGYGYTF TGTGCCAGCAGTTTTAGGCGCAGCCTAGGGGGCTATGGCTACACCTTC
TRBJ1-4 TRBV25-1 NA NA CASRRGGAEKLFF TGTGCCAGCAGAAGGGGGGGGGCTGAAAAACTGTTTTTT
TRBJ2-2 TRBV18 NA NA CASSPSRFPGSGELFF TGTGCCAGCTCACCAAGCCGGTTCCCTGGGTCGGGGGAGCTGTTTTTT
TRBJ2-7 TRBV18 NA once CASSPQGIIGYEQYF TGTGCCAGCTCACCACAGGGAATTATCGGGTACGAGCAGTACTTC
TRBJ2-7 TRBV7-2 TRBD1 few CASSLAPGQGRGEQYF TGTGCCAGCAGCTTAGCTCCTGGACAGGGACGTGGCGAGCAGTACTTC
TRBJ1-1 TRBV18 NA NA CASSLQNPTNTEAFF TGTGCCAGCTCACTTCAAAACCCAACGAACACTGAAGCTTTCTTT
TRBJ2-5 TRBV9 NA NA CASSGVAGSQYF TGTGCCAGCAGCGGGGTCGCCGGGTCCCAGTACTTC
TRBJ2-1 TRBV6-6 TRBD2 NA CASSYGTSGLQQFF TGTGCCAGCAGTTATGGAACTAGCGGGCTGCAGCAGTTCTTC
TRBJ2-2 TRBV11-2 TRBD1 NA CAISTGTGKSEELFF TGTGCCATCTCAACCGGGACAGGGAAGTCGGAGGAGCTGTTTTTT
TRBJ2-3 TRBV5-1 TRBD2 NA CASFPSGSSADTQYF TGCGCCAGCTTCCCGAGCGGGAGCAGTGCAGATACGCAGTATTTT
TRBJ2-1 TRBV18 NA once CASSPPPGPGGEQFF TGTGCCAGCTCACCACCGCCGGGACCGGGTGGAGAGCAGTTCTTC
TRBJ2-3 TRBV6-6 NA once CASSRGASTDTQYF TGTGCCAGCAGTCGGGGGGCTAGCACAGATACGCAGTATTTT
TRBJ2-7 TRBV6-6 NA few CASSYSDYPPYEQYF TGTGCCAGCAGTTACTCAGACTATCCACCCTACGAGCAGTACTTC
TRBJ2-5 TRBV12-5 NA NA CASAPMGGHGETQYF TGTGCTAGTGCCCCGATGGGCGGTCATGGGGAGACCCAGTACTTC
TRBJ1-1 TRBV18 NA NA CASSPHGAEATEAFF TGTGCCAGCTCACCACATGGGGCTGAGGCCACTGAAGCTTTCTTT
TRBJ2-5 TRBV19 NA NA CASSTPGLGKQETQYF TGTGCCAGTAGTACCCCGGGACTCGGGAAACAAGAGACCCAGTACTTC
TRBJ1-5 TRBV7-2 TRBD1 NA CASSFRRTGAKGREQPQHF TGTGCCAGCAGCTTTCGAAGAACAGGGGCAAAGGGGCGAGAACAGCCCCAGCATTTT
TRBJ1-1 TRBV10-3 NA few CAVHSNTEAFF TGTGCCGTTCATAGTAACACTGAAGCTTTCTTT
TRBJ2-1 TRBV4-1 TRBD2 NA CASSPRHTSGRGDEQFF TGCGCCAGCAGCCCCAGGCATACTAGCGGGAGGGGGGATGAGCAGTTCTTC
TRBJ1-3 TRBV10-3 NA NA CAIRVTRPGTGNTIYF TGTGCCATCAGAGTGACGCGGCCGGGGACTGGAAACACCATATATTTT
TRBJ2-7 TRBV5-6 TRBD2 NA CASSLRWSGSYEQYF TGTGCCAGCAGCCTACGGTGGAGCGGGAGTTACGAGCAGTACTTC
TRBJ2-1 TRBV29-1 TRBD2 NA CSGWAGGPRDEQFF TGCAGCGGGTGGGCGGGAGGACCAAGGGATGAGCAGTTCTTC
TRBJ1-1 TRBV5-1 TRBD1 few CASSLTGDTEAFF TGCGCCAGCAGCTTGACAGGGGACACTGAAGCTTTCTTT
TRBJ2-3 TRBV7-9 NA NA CASSLAGTTQYF TGTGCCAGCAGCTTAGCGGGGACCACGCAGTATTTT
TRBJ1-6 TRBV2 TRBD1 NA CASSEPRDRGLSGSYNSPLHF TGTGCCAGCAGTGAACCCCGGGACAGGGGGCTTTCGGGCTCCTATAATTCACCCCTCCACTTT
TRBJ2-1 TRBV10-1 TRBD2 few CASSEALPSGRVYEQFF TGCGCCAGCAGTGAGGCCCTGCCTAGCGGGAGGGTCTATGAGCAGTTCTTC
TRBJ1-4 TRBV9 TRBD1 NA CASSVFTQGGEKLFF TGTGCCAGCAGCGTATTCACCCAGGGGGGTGAAAAACTGTTTTTT
TRBJ2-5 TRBV9 NA NA CASSVAGQETQYF TGTGCCAGCAGTGTCGCGGGGCAAGAGACCCAGTACTTC
TRBJ2-7 TRBV9 NA once CASSVGGSPTYEQYF TGTGCCAGCAGCGTAGGAGGGAGTCCCACCTACGAGCAGTACTTC
TRBJ2-7 TRBV4-2 NA NA CASSQGNSGYEQYF TGTGCCAGCAGCCAAGGAAATTCCGGATACGAGCAGTACTTC
TRBJ1-2 TRBV5-1 NA NA CASTRTASNYGYTF TGCGCCAGCACTAGGACAGCGAGTAACTATGGCTACACCTTC
TRBJ2-7 TRBV7-6 TRBD1 NA CASSLETGFNYEQYF TGTGCCAGCAGCTTAGAGACAGGGTTCAACTACGAGCAGTACTTC
TRBJ2-2 TRBV28 NA NA CASSFGTPGYGELFF TGTGCCAGCAGTTTTGGGACACCCGGATACGGGGAGCTGTTTTTT